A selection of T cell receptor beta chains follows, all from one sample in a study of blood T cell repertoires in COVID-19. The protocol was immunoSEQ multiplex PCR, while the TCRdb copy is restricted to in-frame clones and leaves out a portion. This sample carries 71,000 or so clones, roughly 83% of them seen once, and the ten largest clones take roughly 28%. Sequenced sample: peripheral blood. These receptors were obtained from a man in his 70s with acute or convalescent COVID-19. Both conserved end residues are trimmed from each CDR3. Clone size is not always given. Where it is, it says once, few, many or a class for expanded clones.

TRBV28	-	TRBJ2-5	ASSLYGSGSSRETQY
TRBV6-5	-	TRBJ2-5	ASSRPFSGGETQY
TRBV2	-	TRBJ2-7	ASNPSSGKQY
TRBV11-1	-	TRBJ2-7	ASSPDRGGSYEQY
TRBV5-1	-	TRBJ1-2	ASSEPAYGYT
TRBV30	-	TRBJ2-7	AWSRGGATYEQY
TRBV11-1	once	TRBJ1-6	ASSPGTDNSPLH
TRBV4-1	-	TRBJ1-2	ASSQPQGALDGYT
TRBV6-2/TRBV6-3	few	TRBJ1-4	ASSPGTGMDIGEKLF
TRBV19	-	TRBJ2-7	ARSTEGDYEQY
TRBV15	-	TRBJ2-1	ATSRGGLASGRGDEQF
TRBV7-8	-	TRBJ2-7	ASSPLGYGSYEQY
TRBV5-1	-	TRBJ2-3	ASSSPASLGDTQY
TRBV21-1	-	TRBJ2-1	ASSKGDRATSGIENEQF
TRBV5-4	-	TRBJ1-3	ASSFDSPTLGNTIY
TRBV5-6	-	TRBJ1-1	ASSPIERVNTEAF
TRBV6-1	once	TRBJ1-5	ASREGGLVDQPQH
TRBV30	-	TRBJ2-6	AWSSRTASSGANVLT
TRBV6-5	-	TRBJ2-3	ASTSQSDYTDTQY
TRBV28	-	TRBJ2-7	ASSDPGTVKSEQY
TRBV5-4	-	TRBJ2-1	ASSLGGRLYNEQF
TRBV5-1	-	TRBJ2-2	ASSLDRGELF
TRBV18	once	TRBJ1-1	ASSPMTPSNTEAF